This TCR beta chain was sequenced for a study of T cell responses to AZD1222 COVID-19 vaccine (dated by TCRdb to the early 2020s). Background for the entire study: TCR sequencing was performed for more than 230 trial participants, of whom roughly 200 were given two doses of AZD1222 and around 26 were given two doses of MenACWY control vaccine. Trial participants were enrolled by age into 18-55, 56-69 and 70-plus year subgroups, with around 150, 28 and 57 TCR-sequenced participants respectively. Results the study describes overall, beyond this receptor: Spike-specific TCR breadth and depth rose significantly after two AZD1222 doses compared with day 0 and with MenACWY recipients. Participants were mostly white British and included more females than males, and it was suggested by the authors that clonal diversity may have been underestimated. CD4 TCRs associated with the vaccine covered the entire spike protein, and the dominant responses were in regions 160-218 and 743-854. Reportedly, close to half of the unique spike-specific TCRs recognized epitopes lying outside the regions that are mutated in the B.1.351 and B.1.1.7 variants. Because no samples from the day 14 peak response were available, repertoires could be characterized only after the peak T cell response. Conclusions about previously exposed vaccinees were limited because only six AZD1222 recipients were SARS-CoV-2 seropositive at baseline. In the small 56-69-year group, the increase in depth fell short of significance, most likely because of low power.

The CDR3 regions of human TCRbeta chains were analyzed by immunosequencing. Processing in the source paper ran as follows. Repertoire TCRs were checked for matches against a reference library of SARS-CoV-2-specific TCRs that had been generated using the MIRA antigen-specificity platform. Breadth was defined as the fraction of unique TCRs that were SARS-CoV-2-associated. Depth was defined as the fraction of total T cells that were SARS-CoV-2-associated. Using the MIRA data, each spike-specific TCR was mapped to the spike region that the TCR reacts to and placed in a CD4 or CD8 class. Log10-transformed breadth and depth values were compared by one-way ANOVA with Sidak's multiple comparisons tests. TCRdb re-hosts the immuneACCESS table, in-frame sequences only. Its copies lack some clones; in the studies checked, an unresolved V gene accounts for under half of them, and the cause for the rest is not known. The D gene and trimming were derived from the DNA, and the V and J assignments and clone size from that table. Across this sample there are 150,000 to 200,000 clones, with roughly 94% seen only once. The ten largest make up under 6% of the sample.

This clone was observed a handful of times. It lacks a known antigen. Base-call qualities are not available, and no considerably larger clone is one nucleotide away. CDR1 LGHNA and CDR2 YNFKEQ were looked up in the germline V gene. Germline trimming: 0 bases from V, 7 bases from J; junction bases outside gene matches: 8. The CDR3 measures 15 amino acids from cysteine to phenylalanine. Kept here is only the CDR3 DNA, which spans 45 bases and is read in frame from base 1. What the time point label conveys for this sample: about 28 days (+/-7) after the second vaccine dose. Because spike-specific TCR depth and breadth did not differ between the two schedules, AZD1222 recipients who got a second dose at roughly 4 weeks were pooled with those who got a second dose at roughly 12 weeks. Vaccinee samples were obtained from the UK trials COV001 and COV002, which included a single-blind randomized controlled phase 2/3 trial of AZD1222 (ChAdOx1 nCoV-19) in healthy adults. Trial participant PBMC samples were collected at day 0 and day 28 after the second dose for TCRbeta chain sequencing.

The material was peripheral blood, obtained 28 days after the second AZD1222 dose. The source is an adult who received the AZD1222 COVID-19 vaccine. The sequence joins TRBV4-2 to TRBJ2-7, and TRBD1 matches 8 of the central bases. The bases are TGTGCCAGCAGCCAAGAGACAGGGGCCCCGAGGGAGCAGTACTTC. Its protein is CASSQETGAPREQYF.